The 2 T cell receptor beta chains below come from one sample, sequenced in a study of blood T cell repertoires in COVID-19. TCRdb's table, derived via immunoSEQ multiplex PCR, lists solely in-frame clones and lacks some. The sample contains about 180,000 clones, about 87% of which appear only once. The specimen was peripheral blood. These receptors were collected from a woman between 70 and 85 years old with COVID-19, enrolled during active disease.

This clone has only a few counts. This chain uses TRBV7-3 with TRBJ1-1; 7 positions agree with TRBD1. Germline V lookup: CDR1 SGHTA, CDR2 FQGTGA. Trimming cost V 1 base and J 1 base; bases outside gene matches: 0. The CDR3 sequence is 14 residues long. This CDR3 is CASSLRQGNTEAFF. In nucleotides, the CDR3 is TGTGCCAGCAGCTTAAGACAGGGGAACACTGAAGCTTTCTTT.

This clone came up once. The rearrangement links TRBV28 to TRBJ1-2; D ambiguous. Germline V lookup: CDR1 MDHEN, CDR2 SYDVKM. The ends were cut back, 7 bases at V and 4 bases at J, with 13 bases in the middle. CDR3 length: 13 residues. CDR3 nucleotide sequence: TGTGCCAGCACCACCTTGCACAGCTATGGCTACACCTTC. It codes for CASTTLHSYGYTF.